This paragraph reports one T cell receptor (beta chain). Its antigen is not known. The data belong to a study of radiotherapy plus CTLA-4 blockade in lung cancer. The wider study: Among enrolled patients, over 15% responded and around 30% achieved disease control.

The study's findings and limits: In blood, tumor-derived TCR clones expanded after radiotherapy plus ipilimumab.

Using immunoSEQ multiplex PCR, the repertoire was profiled, and TCRdb retains in-frame clones only, with some absent. The repertoire consists of under 95,000 clones, with 60% to 85% occurring once and the leading ten covering 22%. V lost 4 bases to trimming and J lost 0 bases; unmatched junction nucleotides: 5. CDR1 and CDR2 from the germline V gene are SGHRS and YFSETQ. The CDR3 runs 15 residues. Participants had chemo-refractory metastatic non-small-cell lung cancer and were treated with focal radiation plus ipilimumab CTLA-4 blockade. The chain joins TRBV5-1 to TRBJ1-2; 8 nucleotides match TRBD1. The specimen comprised peripheral blood, sampled from a patient treated with radiotherapy plus ipilimumab. The clonotype originates from a human donor with non-small cell lung cancer whose response to radiotherapy plus ipilimumab could not be evaluated. Some clones in this sample may be carry-over from other donors' samples. CDR3 nucleotide sequence: TGCGCCAGCAGCATCGGGACAGGCCCTAACTATGGCTACACCTTC. The encoded protein is CASSIGTGPNYGYTF. Filled out from reference TRBV5-1 and TRBJ1-2, the complete variable domain reads KAGVTQTPRYLIKTRGQQVTLSCSPISGHRSVSWYQQTPGQGLQFLFEYFSETQRNKGNFPGRFSGRQFSNSRSEMNVSTLELGDSALYLCASSIGTGPNYGYTFGSGTRLTVV.